This is a list of T cell receptor beta chains from one sample in a study of blood T cells in healthy people across ages. TCRdb passed the 5' RACE reads through MiXCR, listing each CDR3 protein once. This table holds 1.8 million or so distinct CDR3 sequences, roughly two fifths found once. The sequenced sample consisted of blood. These receptors all stem from a human donor in good health. Each CDR3 is given with its conserved first and last residue. A D gene is named only where the DNA matches it firmly. A clone size is listed for some rows: how often the clone was seen (once, few, many), or a class if it is expanded.

j_call d_call v_call clone_size cdr3_aa cdr3_nt
TRBJ2-5 - TRBV20-1 - CSAQLAETQYF TGCAGTGCTCAGCTAGCGGAGACCCAGTACTTC
TRBJ2-6 - TRBV5-1 - CASSTELDSGANVLTF TGCGCCAGCTCGACAGAATTAGACTCTGGGGCCAACGTCCTGACTTTC
TRBJ2-5 - TRBV7-3 many CASSSRGAGETQYF TGTGCCAGCAGCTCGAGGGGGGCTGGAGAGACCCAGTACTTC
TRBJ2-3 - TRBV7-9 - CASSLRTAQLEGDTQYF TGTGCCAGCAGCTTAAGAACTGCTCAACTCGAAGGGGATACGCAGTATTTT
TRBJ2-7 TRBD2 TRBV28 - CASSQPAGSYEQYF TGTGCCAGCAGCCAACCAGCGGGGAGTTACGAGCAGTACTTC
TRBJ2-1 TRBD2 TRBV6-5 - CASSKRGSNNEQFF TGTGCCAGCAGCAAGCGGGGGTCGAACAATGAGCAGTTCTTC
TRBJ2-5 - TRBV29-1 many CSVEVLQETQYF TGCAGCGTTGAAGTCCTCCAAGAGACCCAGTACTTC
TRBJ2-1 - TRBV27 - CASRVLGGNEQFF TGTGCCAGTAGAGTACTTGGCGGAAATGAGCAGTTCTTC
TRBJ2-5 - TRBV29-1 - CSVERVGETQYF TGCAGCGTTGAAAGGGTGGGGGAGACCCAGTACTTC
TRBJ2-5 - TRBV6-5 - CASSYSGTLYF TGTGCCAGCAGTTACTCCGGGACACTGTACTTC
TRBJ2-5 - TRBV24-1 - CATSDTMQETQYF TGTGCCACCAGTGACACGATGCAAGAGACCCAGTACTTC
TRBJ2-5 TRBD2 TRBV7-6 many CASSSPTSGGQETQYF TGTGCCAGCAGCTCTCCGACTAGCGGGGGCCAAGAGACCCAGTACTTC
TRBJ1-2 TRBD1 TRBV29-1 few CSVGTGELGYTF TGCAGCGTTGGGACAGGGGAGCTTGGCTACACCTTC
TRBJ2-7 - TRBV27 - CASSLSNPSSYEQYF TGTGCCAGCAGTTTATCGAATCCTTCCTCCTACGAGCAGTACTTC
TRBJ2-3 TRBD2 TRBV6-2/TRBV6-3 - CASTRWTSRSTDTQYF TGTGCCAGCACCAGATGGACTAGCCGAAGCACAGATACGCAGTATTTT
TRBJ2-7 - TRBV11-3 - CASSLGGLDSYEQYF TGTGCCAGCAGCTTAGGGGGCCTGGATTCCTACGAGCAGTACTTC
TRBJ2-7 - TRBV7-2 - CASSLDTSFRPYEQYF TGTGCCAGCAGCTTAGACACGTCATTCCGCCCCTACGAGCAGTACTTC
TRBJ2-2 - TRBV3-1 - CASSRLAGELFF TGTGCCAGCAGCAGACTAGCCGGGGAGCTGTTTTTT
TRBJ1-2 - TRBV29-1 many CSARQHNYGYTF TGCAGCGCCCGACAGCATAACTATGGCTACACCTTC
TRBJ2-5 - TRBV20-1 - CSARINQETQYF TGCAGTGCTAGAATTAATCAAGAGACCCAGTACTTC
TRBJ1-1 - TRBV20-1 - CSAVDRSNTEAFF TGCAGTGCTGTCGACAGATCGAACACTGAAGCTTTCTTT
TRBJ2-1 TRBD1 TRBV7-3 few CASSATGGAGKTQFF TGTGCCAGCAGCGCGACAGGGGGCGCGGGAAAGACCCAGTTCTTC
TRBJ1-4 - TRBV11-3 - CASSPRDSADNEKLFF TGTGCCAGCAGCCCCCGAGATTCTGCTGATAATGAAAAACTGTTTTTT
TRBJ1-2 - TRBV29-1 - CSVDNQGAAQYGYTF TGCAGCGTTGACAATCAAGGGGCAGCTCAGTATGGCTACACCTTC
TRBJ2-1 - TRBV20-1 - CSARTGYKQFF TGCAGTGCTAGGACGGGGTACAAGCAGTTCTTC
TRBJ2-6 - TRBV11-2 few CASRGSGANVRTF TGTGCCAGCAGGGGCTCTGGGGCCAACGTCCGGACTTTC
TRBJ2-4 TRBD2 TRBV7-2 - CASSPTGGLGAKNIQYF TGTGCCAGCAGCCCAACCGGGGGGTTGGGAGCCAAAAACATTCAGTACTTC
TRBJ2-6 - TRBV4-2 few CASSQDFNSGANVLTF TGTGCCAGCAGCCAAGATTTCAACTCTGGGGCCAACGTCCTGACTTTC
TRBJ1-1 TRBD1 TRBV20-1 - CSARAPLDRDGQAFF TGCAGTGCTAGGGCTCCCCTGGACAGGGACGGCCAAGCTTTCTTT
TRBJ2-1 - TRBV7-3 - CASSAQGGALEEQFF TGTGCCAGCAGCGCACAGGGCGGAGCACTTGAGGAGCAGTTCTTC
TRBJ2-1 TRBD1 TRBV4-2 few CASSQDTGTETYNEQFF TGTGCCAGCAGCCAAGATACCGGGACAGAAACCTACAATGAGCAGTTCTTC
TRBJ2-1 - TRBV20-1 few CSAMRGNLYNEQFF TGCAGTGCTATGCGGGGAAACCTATACAATGAGCAGTTCTTC
TRBJ1-5 - TRBV6-1 few CASSVIEAQPQHF TGTGCCAGCAGTGTTATAGAGGCTCAGCCCCAGCATTTT
TRBJ1-2 TRBD1 TRBV20-1 - CSATPGGRQNYGYTF TGCAGTGCCACCCCAGGGGGTCGGCAGAACTATGGCTACACCTTC
TRBJ1-1 - TRBV7-7 few CATPSPQAFF TGTGCCACCCCCTCGCCCCAAGCTTTCTTT
TRBJ2-3 - TRBV12-3/TRBV12-4 - CASSYESLVTDTQYF TGTGCCAGCAGCTACGAAAGCCTGGTCACAGATACGCAGTATTTT
TRBJ2-1 - TRBV4-1 - CASSHSVGNEQFF TGCGCCAGCAGCCATTCGGTGGGGAATGAGCAGTTCTTC
TRBJ2-4 - TRBV13 - CASSSRRVDKNIQYF TGTGCCAGCAGCTCAAGGCGGGTTGACAAAAACATTCAGTACTTC
TRBJ1-2 TRBD1 TRBV7-2 few CASSLAITGAANYGYTF TGTGCCAGCAGCTTAGCTATAACAGGGGCTGCTAACTATGGCTACACCTTC
TRBJ2-6 - TRBV20-1 many CSASEGTGANVLTF TGCAGTGCTAGTGAAGGGACTGGGGCCAACGTCCTGACTTTC